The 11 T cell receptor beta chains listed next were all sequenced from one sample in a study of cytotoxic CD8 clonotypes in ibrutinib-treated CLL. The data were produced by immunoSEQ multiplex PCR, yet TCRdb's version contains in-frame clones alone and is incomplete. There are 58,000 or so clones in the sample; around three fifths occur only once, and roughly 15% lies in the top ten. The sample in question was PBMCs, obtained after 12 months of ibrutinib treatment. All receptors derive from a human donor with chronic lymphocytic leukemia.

CDR3 protein: CASNAGLVPSYNEQFF. The CDR3 DNA reads TGTGCCAGCAACGCGGGACTAGTCCCCTCCTACAATGAGCAGTTCTTC. V and J are TRBV7-9 and TRBJ2-1, with TRBD2 matching 8 bases. This CDR3 region has 16 residues. J gave up 0 bases and V 7 bases, and 8 bases lay outside the gene matches. Germline CDR1 and CDR2: SEHNR and FQNEAQ (reference sequence).

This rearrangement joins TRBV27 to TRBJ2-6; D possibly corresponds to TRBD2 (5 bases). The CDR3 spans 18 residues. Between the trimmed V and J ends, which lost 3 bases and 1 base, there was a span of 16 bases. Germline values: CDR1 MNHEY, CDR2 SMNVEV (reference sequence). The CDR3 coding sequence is TGTGCCAGCAGTTTCCATCCCTTCCAGCGGTCTGGGGCCAACGTCCTGACTTTC. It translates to CASSFHPFQRSGANVLTF.

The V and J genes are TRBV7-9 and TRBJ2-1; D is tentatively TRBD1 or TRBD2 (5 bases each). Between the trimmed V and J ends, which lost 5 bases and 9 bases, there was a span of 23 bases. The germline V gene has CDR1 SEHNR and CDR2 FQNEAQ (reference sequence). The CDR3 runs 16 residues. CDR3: CASSTTGTTVRGEQFF. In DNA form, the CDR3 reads TGTGCCAGCAGCACTACCGGGACGACTGTGAGGGGTGAGCAGTTCTTC.

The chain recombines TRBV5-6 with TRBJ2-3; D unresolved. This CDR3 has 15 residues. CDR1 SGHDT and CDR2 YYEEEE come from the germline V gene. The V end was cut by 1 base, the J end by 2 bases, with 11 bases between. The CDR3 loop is CASSLLVPNTDTQYF. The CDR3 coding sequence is TGTGCCAGCAGCTTGTTGGTACCAAACACAGATACGCAGTATTTT.

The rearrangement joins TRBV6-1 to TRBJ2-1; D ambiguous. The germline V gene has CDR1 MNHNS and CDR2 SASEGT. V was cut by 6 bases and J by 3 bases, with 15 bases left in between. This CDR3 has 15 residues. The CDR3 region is CASSLLLQSYNEQFF. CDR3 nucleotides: TGTGCCAGCAGCCTCCTACTACAGAGCTACAATGAGCAGTTCTTC.

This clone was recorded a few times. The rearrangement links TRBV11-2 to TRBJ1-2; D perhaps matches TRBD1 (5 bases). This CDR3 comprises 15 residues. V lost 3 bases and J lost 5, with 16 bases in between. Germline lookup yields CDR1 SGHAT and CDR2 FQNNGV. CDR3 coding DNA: TGTGCCAGCAGCTTGGGACCCGGGGGAGGATATGGCTACACCTTC. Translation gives CASSLGPGGGYGYTF.

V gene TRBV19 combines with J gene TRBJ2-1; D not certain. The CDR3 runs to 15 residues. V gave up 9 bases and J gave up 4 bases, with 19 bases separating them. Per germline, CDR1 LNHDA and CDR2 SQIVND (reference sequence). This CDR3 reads CASRVGPGVYNEQFF. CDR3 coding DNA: TGTGCCAGCAGAGTAGGGCCAGGTGTGTACAATGAGCAGTTCTTC.

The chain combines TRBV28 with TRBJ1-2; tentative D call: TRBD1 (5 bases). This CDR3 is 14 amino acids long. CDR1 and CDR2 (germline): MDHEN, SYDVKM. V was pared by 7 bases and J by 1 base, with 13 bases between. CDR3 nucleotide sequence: TGTGCCAGCACTCCAACAGGATATAACTATGGCTACACCTTC. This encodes CASTPTGYNYGYTF.

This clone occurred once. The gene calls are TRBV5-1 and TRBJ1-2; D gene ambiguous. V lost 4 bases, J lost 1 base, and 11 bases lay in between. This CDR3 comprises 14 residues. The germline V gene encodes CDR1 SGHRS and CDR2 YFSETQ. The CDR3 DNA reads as TGCGCCAGCAGCAGGAGTCTACTTAACTATGGCTACACCTTC. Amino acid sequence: CASSRSLLNYGYTF.

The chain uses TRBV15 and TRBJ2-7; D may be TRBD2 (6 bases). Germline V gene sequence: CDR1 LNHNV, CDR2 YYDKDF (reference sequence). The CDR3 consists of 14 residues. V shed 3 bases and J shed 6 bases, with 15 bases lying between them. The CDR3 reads CATSRSLDGGEQYV. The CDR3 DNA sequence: TGTGCCACCAGCAGGTCTCTAGACGGGGGCGAGCAGTACGTC.

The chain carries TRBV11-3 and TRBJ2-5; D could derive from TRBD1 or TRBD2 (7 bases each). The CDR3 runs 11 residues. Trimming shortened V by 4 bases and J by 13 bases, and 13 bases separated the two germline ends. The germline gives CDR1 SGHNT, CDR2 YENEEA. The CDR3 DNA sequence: TGTGCCAGCAGCTCCGGGGGGACAGCGTACTTC. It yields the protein CASSSGGTAYF.